Included here is one TCR beta chain sequence, with context. The antigen is not known. This entry belongs to a study of T cells in Graves' hyperthyroidism and ophthalmopathy. About the study: The authors collected peripheral blood at initial diagnosis, before any treatment.

The study, taken as a whole, reports: Most expanded thyroid clonotypes above 0.001 also appeared in blood. The model anticipated ophthalmopathy a median around 6 months pre-onset.

The investigators amplified TCR beta CDR3 regions from RNA transcripts. Using the HTBI primer set, a first-round RT-PCR was run on the TCR CDR3. In TCRdb, the multiplex PCR reads were re-called with MiXCR into one record per CDR3 protein. The sample carries fewer than 750,000 distinct CDR3 sequences, roughly 14% recorded once. This CDR3 is 12 amino acids long. V lost 2 bases and J 7 bases, leaving 10 bases between the germline ends. The V gene's germline CDR1 is SGHDT and CDR2 YYEEEE. The clonotype was recovered from a woman in her 40s with Graves' ophthalmopathy. The chain links TRBV5-6 to TRBJ2-7; D not certain. Sequencing was performed on blood. The CDR3 coding sequence is TGTGCCAGCAGCTTCGGCTACGGGGAGCAGTACTTC. Amino acid sequence: CASSFGYGEQYF.